This passage covers 27 T cell receptor beta chains from one sample sequenced in a study of beta chain features in type 1 diabetes (dated by TCRdb to 2016 to 2018). Libraries were built with the immunoSEQ multiplex PCR assay. All of the isolated RNA was reverse transcribed with the High Capacity cDNA Reverse Transcription Kit, so expressed TCRB transcripts were sequenced. TCRdb re-hosts the immuneACCESS table, in-frame sequences only. Its copies lack some clones; in the studies checked, an unresolved V gene accounts for under half of them, and the cause for the rest is not known. This sample is represented by around 300,000 clones; about 14% of them were singletons. Over 5.5% of the sample rests with the top ten. Sequenced input: central memory CD4+ T cells from blood. These receptors came from a man aged 25 to 40 in good health.

J is TRBJ2-5 and V is TRBV7-2; D is uncertain. The germline V gene encodes CDR1 SGHTA and CDR2 FQGNSA. The CDR3 contains 13 residues. With 0 bases removed from V and 5 bases from J, the gap between germline ends came to 7 bases. The CDR3 coding sequence is TGTGCCAGCAGCTTAGCGGGCTCGGAGACCCAGTACTTC. Its translation is CASSLAGSETQYF.

This chain uses TRBV11-2 with TRBJ1-4; 7 bases are shared with TRBD1. Germline V gene lookup returns CDR1 SGHAT and CDR2 FQNNGV. V lost 3 bases, J lost 7 bases, and 11 bases stayed unmatched. This CDR3 is built from 16 residues. The CDR3 loop reads CASSFRAGGVGEKLFF. CDR3 nucleotide sequence: TGTGCCAGCAGCTTTCGGGCAGGGGGAGTAGGTGAAAAACTGTTTTTT.

The J gene is TRBJ1-5, the V gene TRBV27; no clear D gene. The CDR3 covers 15 residues. Germline CDR1 and CDR2: MNHEY and SMNVEV (reference sequence). V lost 0 bases to trimming and J lost 2 bases, with 8 bases between them. CDR3 sequence (DNA): TGTGCCAGCAGTTTATCCCTACTGGGCAATCAGCCCCAGCATTTT. Its protein product is CASSLSLLGNQPQHF.

The chain has TRBV6-5 and TRBJ2-1, with TRBD2 matching 9 bases. Trimming at V came to 7 bases and at J to 6 bases, leaving 10 bases not matched to a gene. Germline CDR1 and CDR2: MNHEY and SVGAGI. This CDR3 has 15 amino acids. CDR3: CASTHGLAISNEQFF. CDR3 nucleotides: TGTGCCAGCACCCATGGACTAGCGATTTCCAATGAGCAGTTCTTC.

The rearrangement uses TRBV5-4 and TRBJ1-2, with 7 bases identical to TRBD1. Looked up from germline, CDR1 is SGHNT and CDR2 is YYREEE (reference sequence). The CDR3 totals 13 residues. Trimming took 2 bases from V and 7 from J; bases not matched to a gene: 5. The CDR3 DNA reads as TGTGCCAGCAGCTTACCCGGGACAGTTGGCTACACCTTC. It translates to CASSLPGTVGYTF. Complete variable domain (other parts from reference TRBV5-4 and TRBJ1-2): ETGVTQSPTHLIKTRGQQVTLRCSSQSGHNTVSWYQQALGQGPQFIFQYYREEENGRGNFPPRFSGLQFPNYSSELNVNALELDDSALYLCASSLPGTVGYTFGSGTRLTVV.

There are a few counts of this clone. The rearrangement uses TRBV7-8 and TRBJ2-7; 10 nucleotides line up with TRBD1. This CDR3 has 16 residues. Germline trimming cut 5 bases from V and 5 bases from J; bases unmatched to any gene: 12. CDR1 and CDR2 from the germline V gene are SGHVS and FQNEAQ. CDR3 amino acids: CASSRIPRDRGHEQYV. CDR3 in DNA: TGTGCCAGCAGCCGAATACCCCGGGACAGGGGCCACGAGCAGTACGTC.

This clone has just a few counts. The rearrangement links TRBV6-1 to TRBJ2-7; D gene ambiguous. V lost 4 bases to trimming and J lost 2 bases, with 9 bases between them. CDR3 length: 13 amino acids. The germline gives CDR1 MNHNS, CDR2 SASEGT. CDR3 DNA: TGTGCCAGCAGTGCTTTATCAACCTACGAGCAGTACGTC. Residues: CASSALSTYEQYV.

This clone was seen repeatedly, ten times or more. The rearrangement links TRBV6-5 to TRBJ2-1; D remains unclear. The CDR3 consists of 13 residues. V was shortened by 6 bases and J by 5 bases, with 11 bases between the two germline ends. Per the germline V gene, CDR1 is MNHEY and CDR2 is SVGAGI. The CDR3: CASRRVEDNEQFF. The CDR3 DNA is TGTGCCAGCAGACGAGTTGAAGACAATGAGCAGTTCTTC.

This chain connects TRBV2 to TRBJ2-4; 15 bases map to TRBD2. J gave up 2 bases and V 6 bases, and 8 bases lay outside the gene matches. CDR3 length: 18 residues. Germline CDR1 reads SNHLY; CDR2 reads FYNNEI. CDR3 amino acids: CASRAGLAGGGTKNIQYF. DNA for the CDR3: TGTGCCAGCAGGGCGGGACTAGCGGGAGGAGGAACCAAAAACATTCAGTACTTC.

This clone was recorded many times. V gene TRBV27 combines with J gene TRBJ1-2; D not resolved. CDR3 length: 15 amino acids. The germline CDR1 and CDR2 sequences are MNHEY and SMNVEV (reference sequence). The V end lost 6 bases, the J end lost 2 bases, and 16 bases lay between the germline ends. The CDR3 region has the DNA TGTGCCAGCAGCGCGGGAGGGCGCCCCAACTATGGCTACACCTTC. It is translated as CASSAGGRPNYGYTF.

The chain couples TRBV7-2 to TRBJ2-1; TRBD1 is a possible D gene (5 bases). Germline V gene data show CDR1 as SGHTA and CDR2 as FQGNSA. The ends were cut back, 0 bases at V and 0 bases at J, with 12 bases in the middle. This CDR3 contains 17 residues. CDR3 loop: CASSLADRSLSYNEQFF. For the CDR3, the DNA is TGTGCCAGCAGCTTAGCTGACAGATCCCTCTCCTACAATGAGCAGTTCTTC. Full variable domain (remainder filled in from reference TRBV7-2 and TRBJ2-1): GAGVSQSPSNKVTEKGKDVELRCDPISGHTALYWYRQSLGQGLEFLIYFQGNSAPDKSGLPSDRFSAERTGGSVSTLTIQRTQQEDSAVYLCASSLADRSLSYNEQFFGPGTRLTVL.

The V call is TRBV27, the J call TRBJ1-5; D gene uncertain. This CDR3 has 18 amino acids. The V gene's germline CDR1 is MNHEY and CDR2 SMNVEV (reference sequence). Trimming left V 4 bases short and J 0 bases short, with 19 bases between. CDR3 DNA: TGTGCCAGCAGTTCATCCCTAGTCAGGAAATATAGCAATCAGCCCCAGCATTTT. This encodes CASSSSLVRKYSNQPQHF.

The chain recombines TRBV6-6 with TRBJ2-4; the D gene is possibly TRBD2 (5 bases). Trimming cost V 4 bases and J 1 base, with 5 bases left between them. CDR3 length: 13 amino acids. CDR1 and CDR2 from the germline V gene are MNHNY and SVGAGI (reference sequence). The CDR3 is CASSSGAKNIQYF. CDR3 nucleotides: TGTGCCAGCAGTTCGGGGGCCAAAAACATTCAGTACTTC.

This chain uses TRBV5-6 with TRBJ1-2; perhaps TRBD1 as D (6 bases). Germline assignment: CDR1 SGHDT and CDR2 YYEEEE. The CDR3 covers 15 residues. The V end lost 0 bases, the J end lost 5 bases, and 14 bases lay between the germline ends. The CDR3 DNA is TGTGCCAGCAGCTTGGAGGTCAGGGGAAGATATGGCTACACCTTC. Its translation is CASSLEVRGRYGYTF.

The chain couples TRBV5-4 to TRBJ2-7; D remains ambiguous. Trimming took 0 bases from V and 2 from J, leaving 3 bases between them. The CDR3 is 12 residues long. The germline V gene has CDR1 SGHNT and CDR2 YYREEE (reference sequence). The CDR3: CASSLGAYEQYV. In DNA, the CDR3 is TGTGCCAGCAGCTTGGGAGCCTACGAGCAGTACGTC.

The chain joins TRBV29-1 to TRBJ1-1, with D perhaps matching TRBD1 (6 bases). This CDR3 spans 9 amino acids. Per the germline V gene, CDR1 is SQVTM and CDR2 is ANQGSEA. The CDR3 DNA follows: TGCAGAGGCAGGGGTGGAGCTTTCTTT. Translating gives CRGRGGAFF.

V usage is TRBV7-3 and J usage is TRBJ2-2; unclear D gene. Germline-derived CDR1 and CDR2 are SGHTA and FQGTGA. The CDR3 spans 15 residues. V was clipped by 1 base and J by 7 bases, with 13 bases between them. CDR3 coding DNA: TGTGCCAGCAGCTTAATGGCCGGGCTTGACGGGGAGCTGTTTTTT. Protein: CASSLMAGLDGELFF.

A few counts support this clone. The rearrangement links TRBV6-5 to TRBJ1-5; no clear D. Germline V gene sequence: CDR1 MNHEY, CDR2 SVGAGI. The V gene lost 5 bases and the J gene lost 9 bases, with 11 bases spanning the gap. The CDR3 covers 12 residues. The CDR3 here is CASSARSGPQHF. DNA of the CDR3: TGTGCCAGCAGTGCCCGGTCCGGGCCCCAGCATTTT.

V and J are TRBV19 and TRBJ1-1; no definite D call. Germline V gene sequence: CDR1 LNHDA, CDR2 SQIVND (reference sequence). There are 13 residues in the CDR3. V was shortened by 5 bases and J by 5 bases, with 12 bases between the two germline ends. The CDR3 DNA reads TGTGCCAGTAGTCTGAGTCGTGGGACTGAAGCTTTCTTT. Its translation is CASSLSRGTEAFF.

There are many counts of this clone. This rearrangement joins TRBV18 to TRBJ2-2; TRBD1 matches 8 bases. Germline CDR1 is KGHSH and CDR2 is LQKENI. The CDR3 is made up of 15 amino acids. After removal of 4 bases from V and 1 base from J, the junction contained 2 bases not matched to a gene. CDR3 in amino acids: CASSLDRGNTGELFF. For the CDR3, the DNA is TGTGCCAGCTCACTCGACAGGGGGAACACCGGGGAGCTGTTTTTT.

The genes are TRBV2 and TRBJ2-7; 8 nucleotides align to TRBD1. From germline, CDR1 is SNHLY and CDR2 FYNNEI. The CDR3 has 13 amino acids. The V segment lost 7 bases and the J segment 5 bases; nucleotides outside the gene matches: 7. This CDR3 reads CASKRTGNNEQYF. The CDR3 nucleotides read TGTGCCAGCAAGAGGACAGGGAACAACGAGCAGTACTTC.

This clone showed up just a few times. The CDR3 region has the DNA TGTGCCAGCAGACGCAGGGGATTGGGGGCCAACGTCCTGACTTTC. Its translation: CASRRRGLGANVLTF. The chain is built from TRBV6-6 and TRBJ2-6, with a weak D call TRBD1 (6 bases). CDR1 is MNHNY, CDR2 SVGAGI, per germline (reference sequence). The CDR3 consists of 15 residues. The germline V and J ends were trimmed by 6 bases and 4 bases, with 13 bases remaining between them.

The V call is TRBV7-8, the J call TRBJ2-1; possible D gene TRBD2, 5 bases. CDR3 length: 15 residues. V lost 5 bases and J lost 4, with 15 bases in between. The germline V gene has CDR1 SGHVS and CDR2 FQNEAQ. The CDR3 is CASSPNGLAYNEQFF. The DNA for the CDR3 is TGTGCCAGCAGCCCCAACGGACTGGCATACAATGAGCAGTTCTTC. The variable domain in full, with the rest retrieved from reference TRBV7-8 and TRBJ2-1, is GAGVSQSPRYKVAKRGQDVALRCDPISGHVSLFWYQQALGQGPEFLTYFQNEAQLDKSGLPSDRFFAERPEGSVSTLKIQRTQQEDSAVYLCASSPNGLAYNEQFFGPGTRLTVL.

This clone was found a few times. This chain's CDR3 is CASSPTGGRNQPQHF. CDR3 nucleotides: TGTGCCAGCAGCCCGACAGGGGGCCGGAATCAGCCCCAGCATTTT. The rearrangement joins TRBV6-5 to TRBJ1-5; 10 bases match TRBD1. V lost 6 bases, J lost 4 bases, and 6 bases stayed unmatched. CDR3 length equals 15 residues. The germline V gene has CDR1 MNHEY and CDR2 SVGAGI.

A note on this clone: This may stem from a read error, because a much larger clone lies one nucleotide away. The chain carries TRBV27 and TRBJ2-3, with D hard to call. CDR3 length: 13 residues. Germline V CDR1 and CDR2: MNHEY, SMNVEV (reference sequence). V lost 6 bases and J 0 bases, leaving 7 bases between the germline ends. The CDR3 spells CASSPYSTDTQYF. The CDR3 bases are TGTGCCAGCAGCCCTTATAGCACAGATACGCAGTATTTT.

The chain carries TRBV25-1 and TRBJ2-7; 8 bases align to TRBD2. Germline-derived CDR1 and CDR2 are MGHDK and SYGVNS. The V segment lost 1 base and the J segment 6 bases; nucleotides outside the gene matches: 5. The CDR3 extends over 14 amino acids. The CDR3 coding sequence is TGTGCCAGCAGTGAATTATCACTAGCGGTCGAGCAGTACTTC. Its protein is CASSELSLAVEQYF.

This clone was counted only a few times. The chain joins TRBV9 to TRBJ2-1; 7 nucleotides match TRBD2. CDR3 length equals 15 residues. CDR1 SGDLS and CDR2 YYNGEE come from the germline V gene. V dropped 3 bases and J dropped 6; count of bases not matched to a gene: 9. CDR3 DNA sequence: TGTGCCAGCAGCGCATCACTCGGGGGGAGCAATGAGCAGTTCTTC. As protein: CASSASLGGSNEQFF.